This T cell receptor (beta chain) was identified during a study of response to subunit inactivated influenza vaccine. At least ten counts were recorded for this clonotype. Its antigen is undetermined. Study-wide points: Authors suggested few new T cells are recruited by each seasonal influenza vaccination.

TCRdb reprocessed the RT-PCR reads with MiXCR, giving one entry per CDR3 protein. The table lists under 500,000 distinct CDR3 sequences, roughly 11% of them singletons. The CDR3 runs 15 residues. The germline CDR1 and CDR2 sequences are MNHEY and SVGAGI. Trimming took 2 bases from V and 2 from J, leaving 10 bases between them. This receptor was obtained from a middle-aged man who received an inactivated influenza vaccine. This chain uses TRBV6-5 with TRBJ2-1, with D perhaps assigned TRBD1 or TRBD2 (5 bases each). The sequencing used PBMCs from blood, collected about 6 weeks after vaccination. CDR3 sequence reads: CASSYNRRTYNEQFF. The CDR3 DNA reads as TGTGCCAGCAGTTACAACAGGAGGACCTACAATGAGCAGTTCTTC.